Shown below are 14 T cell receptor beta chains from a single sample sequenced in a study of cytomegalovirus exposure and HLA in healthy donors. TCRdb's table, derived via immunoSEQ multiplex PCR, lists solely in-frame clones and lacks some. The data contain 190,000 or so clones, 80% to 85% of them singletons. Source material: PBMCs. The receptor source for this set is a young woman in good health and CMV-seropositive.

CDR3 in DNA: TGCGCCAGCAGTGACGAACAGGGACGGACCGGGGAGCTGTTTTTT. This encodes CASSDEQGRTGELFF. This rearrangement joins TRBV10-1 to TRBJ2-2; possibly TRBD1 for D (6 bases). This CDR3 contains 15 residues. Between the trimmed V and J ends, which lost 3 bases and 5 bases, there was a span of 13 bases. Per the germline V gene, CDR1 is WNHNN and CDR2 is SYGVQD (reference sequence).

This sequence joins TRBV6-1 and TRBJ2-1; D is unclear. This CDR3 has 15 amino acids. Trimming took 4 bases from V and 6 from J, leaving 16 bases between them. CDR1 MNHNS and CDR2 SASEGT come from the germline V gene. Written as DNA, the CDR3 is TGTGCCAGCAGTGCATACAGTATCCCCGGCAATGAGCAGTTCTTC. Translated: CASSAYSIPGNEQFF.

The CDR3 protein is CASKWTSGENEQFF. The CDR3 DNA sequence: TGCGCCAGCAAGTGGACTAGCGGGGAAAATGAGCAGTTCTTC. V and J are TRBV5-1 and TRBJ2-1, with 12 bases identical to TRBD2. Germline CDR1 and CDR2: SGHRS and YFSETQ. The CDR3 loop spans 14 amino acids. Losses at the gene ends were 6 bases for V and 7 bases for J; bases not matched to a gene: 5.

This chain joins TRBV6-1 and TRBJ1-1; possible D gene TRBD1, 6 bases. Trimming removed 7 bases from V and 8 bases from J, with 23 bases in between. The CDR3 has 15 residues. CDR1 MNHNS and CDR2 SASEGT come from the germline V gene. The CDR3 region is CASTPWGRSLSEAFF. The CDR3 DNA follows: TGTGCCAGCACCCCCTGGGGGCGCTCTCTCTCCGAAGCTTTCTTT.

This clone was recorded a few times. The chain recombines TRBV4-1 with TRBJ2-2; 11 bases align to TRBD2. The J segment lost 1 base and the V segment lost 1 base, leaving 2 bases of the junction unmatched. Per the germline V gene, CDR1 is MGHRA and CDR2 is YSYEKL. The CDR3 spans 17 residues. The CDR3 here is CASSQVLAGVNTGELFF. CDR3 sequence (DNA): TGCGCCAGCAGCCAAGTACTAGCGGGGGTGAACACCGGGGAGCTGTTTTTT.

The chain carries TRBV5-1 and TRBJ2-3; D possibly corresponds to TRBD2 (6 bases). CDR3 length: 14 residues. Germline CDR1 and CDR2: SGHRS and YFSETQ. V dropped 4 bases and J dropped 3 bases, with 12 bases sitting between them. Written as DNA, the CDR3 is TGCGCCAGCAGCCTAGAGGGACTGACAGATACGCAGTATTTT. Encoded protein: CASSLEGLTDTQYF.

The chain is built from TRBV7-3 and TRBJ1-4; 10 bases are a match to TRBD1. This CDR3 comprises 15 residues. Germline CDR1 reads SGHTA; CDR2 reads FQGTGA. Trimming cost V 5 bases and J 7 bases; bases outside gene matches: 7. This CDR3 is CASSPGDRGVEKLFF. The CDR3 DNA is TGTGCCAGCAGCCCCGGGGACAGGGGCGTTGAAAAACTGTTTTTT.

CDR3: CASSAWTSGTSDTQYF. The DNA for the CDR3 is TGTGCCAGCAGCGCGTGGACTAGCGGTACCTCAGATACGCAGTATTTT. This chain connects TRBV7-6 to TRBJ2-3, with 10 nucleotides matching TRBD2. From germline, CDR1 is SGHVS and CDR2 FNYEAQ. This CDR3 is built from 16 residues. J gave up 4 bases and V 5 bases, and 9 bases lay outside the gene matches.

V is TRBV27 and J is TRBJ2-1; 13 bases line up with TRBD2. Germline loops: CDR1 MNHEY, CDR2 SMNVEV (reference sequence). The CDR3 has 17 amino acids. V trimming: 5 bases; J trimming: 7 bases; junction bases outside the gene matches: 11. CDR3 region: CASSVPTLAGGGNEQFF. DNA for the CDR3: TGTGCCAGCAGTGTACCAACACTAGCGGGGGGGGGTAATGAGCAGTTCTTC.

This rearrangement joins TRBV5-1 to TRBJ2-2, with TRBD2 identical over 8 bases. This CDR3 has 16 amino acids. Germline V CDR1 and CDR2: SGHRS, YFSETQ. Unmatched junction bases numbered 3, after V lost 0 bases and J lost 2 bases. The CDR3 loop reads CASSLVGLGNTGELFF. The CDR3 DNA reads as TGCGCCAGCAGCTTGGTGGGACTAGGCAACACCGGGGAGCTGTTTTTT.

CDR3: CASSVEGSSTDTQYF. The CDR3 nucleotides read TGTGCCAGCAGTGTGGAGGGGAGTAGCACAGATACGCAGTATTTT. The chain couples TRBV2 to TRBJ2-3; perhaps TRBD2 as D (6 bases). With 4 bases removed from V and 0 bases from J, the gap between germline ends came to 11 bases. Germline V gene data show CDR1 as SNHLY and CDR2 as FYNNEI. The CDR3 covers 15 residues.

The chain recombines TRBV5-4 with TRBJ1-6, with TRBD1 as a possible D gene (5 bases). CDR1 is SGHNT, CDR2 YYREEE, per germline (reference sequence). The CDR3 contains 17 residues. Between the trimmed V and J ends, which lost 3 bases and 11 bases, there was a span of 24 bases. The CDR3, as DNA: TGTGCCAGCAGCTCCGGAACGGGGGGAGTCAGAGCGACACCCCTCCACTTT. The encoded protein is CASSSGTGGVRATPLHF. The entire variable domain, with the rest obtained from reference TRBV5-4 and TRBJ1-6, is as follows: ETGVTQSPTHLIKTRGQQVTLRCSSQSGHNTVSWYQQALGQGPQFIFQYYREEENGRGNFPPRFSGLQFPNYSSELNVNALELDDSALYLCASSSGTGGVRATPLHFGNGTRLTVT.

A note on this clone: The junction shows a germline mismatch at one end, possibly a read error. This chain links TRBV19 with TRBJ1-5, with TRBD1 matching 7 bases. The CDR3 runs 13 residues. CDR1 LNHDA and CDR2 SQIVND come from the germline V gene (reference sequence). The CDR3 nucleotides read TGTGCCAGTAGTATTAGCAACAGGGGTCCCGTGAGTTTT. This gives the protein CASSISNRGPVSF. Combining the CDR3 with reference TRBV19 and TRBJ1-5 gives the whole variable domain DGGITQSPKYLFRKEGQNVTLSCEQNLNHDAMYWYRQDPGQGLRLIYYSQIVNDFQKGDIAEGYSVSREKKESFPLTVTSAQKNPTAFYLCASSISNRGPVSFGDGTRLSIL.

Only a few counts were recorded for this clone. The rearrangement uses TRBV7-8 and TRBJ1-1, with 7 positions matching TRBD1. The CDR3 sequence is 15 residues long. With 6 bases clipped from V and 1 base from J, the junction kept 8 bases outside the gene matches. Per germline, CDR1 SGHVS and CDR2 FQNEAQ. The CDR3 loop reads CASSTEGQPNTEAFF. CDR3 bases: TGTGCCAGCAGTACCGAGGGACAGCCGAACACTGAAGCTTTCTTT.